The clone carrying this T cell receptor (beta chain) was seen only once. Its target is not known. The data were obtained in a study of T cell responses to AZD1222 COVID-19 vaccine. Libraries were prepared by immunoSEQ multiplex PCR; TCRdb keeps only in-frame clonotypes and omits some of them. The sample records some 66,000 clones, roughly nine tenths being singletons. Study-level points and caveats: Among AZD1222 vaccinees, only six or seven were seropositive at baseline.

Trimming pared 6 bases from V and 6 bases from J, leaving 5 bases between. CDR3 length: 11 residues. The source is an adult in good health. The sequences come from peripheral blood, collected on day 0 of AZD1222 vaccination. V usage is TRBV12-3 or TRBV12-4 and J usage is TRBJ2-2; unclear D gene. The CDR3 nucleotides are TGTGCCAGCAGCTCTGCCGGGGAGCTGTTTTTT. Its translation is CASSSAGELFF.